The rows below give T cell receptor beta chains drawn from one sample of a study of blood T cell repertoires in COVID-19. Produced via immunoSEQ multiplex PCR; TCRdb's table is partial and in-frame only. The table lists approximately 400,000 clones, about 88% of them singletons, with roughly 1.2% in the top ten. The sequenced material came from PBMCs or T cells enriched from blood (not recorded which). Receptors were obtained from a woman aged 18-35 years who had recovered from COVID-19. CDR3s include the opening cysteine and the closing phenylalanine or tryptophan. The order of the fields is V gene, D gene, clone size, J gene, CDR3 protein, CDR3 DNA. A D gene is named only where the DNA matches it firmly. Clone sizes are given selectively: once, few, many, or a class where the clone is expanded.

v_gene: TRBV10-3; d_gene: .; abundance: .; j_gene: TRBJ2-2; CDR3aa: CAIRQTNTGELFF; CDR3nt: TGTGCCATCAGACAAACGAACACCGGGGAGCTGTTTTTT
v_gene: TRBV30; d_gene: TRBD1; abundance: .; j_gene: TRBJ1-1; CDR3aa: CAWGTGATEAFF; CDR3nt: TGTGCCTGGGGGACAGGAGCCACTGAAGCTTTCTTT
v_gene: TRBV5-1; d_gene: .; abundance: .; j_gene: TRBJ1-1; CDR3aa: CASSPAGINTEAFF; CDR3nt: TGCGCCAGCAGCCCGGCGGGGATTAACACTGAAGCTTTCTTT
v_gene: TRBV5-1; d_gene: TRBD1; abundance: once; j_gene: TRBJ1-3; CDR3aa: CASSVDRGPGNTIYF; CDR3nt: TGCGCCAGCAGCGTGGACAGGGGCCCTGGAAACACCATATATTTT
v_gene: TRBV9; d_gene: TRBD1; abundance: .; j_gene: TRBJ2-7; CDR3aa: CASSGQGKEYEQYF; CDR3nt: TGTGCCAGCAGCGGACAGGGGAAAGAATACGAGCAGTACTTC
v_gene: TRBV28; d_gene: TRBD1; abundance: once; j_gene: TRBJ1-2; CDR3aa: CASSSPTGMGSFHGYTF; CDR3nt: TGTGCCAGCAGTTCGCCGACAGGGATGGGCTCCTTCCATGGCTACACCTTC
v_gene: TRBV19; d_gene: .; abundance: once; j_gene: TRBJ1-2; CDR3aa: CASSPGTSGHYGYTF; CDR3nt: TGTGCCAGTAGTCCCGGGACATCGGGCCACTATGGCTACACCTTC
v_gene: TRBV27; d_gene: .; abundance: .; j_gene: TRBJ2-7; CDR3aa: CASSLNPSREQYF; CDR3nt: TGTGCCAGCAGTTTAAACCCATCGAGGGAGCAGTACTTC
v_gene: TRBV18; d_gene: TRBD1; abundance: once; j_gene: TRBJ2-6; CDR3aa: CASSSPGTADHSGANVLTF; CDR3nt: TGTGCCAGCTCATCACCTGGGACAGCCGATCACTCTGGGGCCAACGTCCTGACTTTC
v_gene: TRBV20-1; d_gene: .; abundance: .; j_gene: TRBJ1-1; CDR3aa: CSASPGGDTEAFF; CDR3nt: TGCAGTGCTAGTCCGGGGGGGGACACTGAAGCTTTCTTT
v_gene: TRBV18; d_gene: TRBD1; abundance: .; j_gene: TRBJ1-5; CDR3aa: CASSRDRNQPQHF; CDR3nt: TGTGCCAGCTCACGGGACAGGAATCAGCCCCAGCATTTT
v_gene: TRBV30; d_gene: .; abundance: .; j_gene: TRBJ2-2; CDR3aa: CAWSPDPGLGELFF; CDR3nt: TGTGCCTGGAGTCCCGACCCAGGTTTAGGGGAGCTGTTTTTT
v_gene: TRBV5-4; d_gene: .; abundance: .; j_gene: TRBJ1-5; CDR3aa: CASSLRGSQPQHF; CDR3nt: TGTGCCAGCAGCTTGCGGGGGTCCCAGCCCCAGCATTTT
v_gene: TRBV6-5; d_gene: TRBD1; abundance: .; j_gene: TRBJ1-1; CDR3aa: CASSYPSGGRTEAFF; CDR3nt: TGTGCCAGCAGTTACCCATCAGGGGGGAGGACTGAAGCTTTCTTT
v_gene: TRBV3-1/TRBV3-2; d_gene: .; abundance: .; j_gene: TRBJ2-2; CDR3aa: CASSRLRPRQGTGTGELFF; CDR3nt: TGTGCCAGCAGCCGGCTGAGACCTCGGCAGGGAACGGGCACCGGGGAGCTGTTTTTT
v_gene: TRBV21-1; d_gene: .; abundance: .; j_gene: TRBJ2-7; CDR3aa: CASSIRQGVNEQYF; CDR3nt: TGTGCCAGCAGCATTCGACAGGGGGTGAACGAGCAGTACTTC
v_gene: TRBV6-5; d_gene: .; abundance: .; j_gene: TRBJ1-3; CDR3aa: CASTSGNSGNTIYF; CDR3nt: TGTGCCAGCACCTCGGGGAACTCTGGAAACACCATATATTTT
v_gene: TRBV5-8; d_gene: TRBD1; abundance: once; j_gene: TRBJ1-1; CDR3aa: CASSFYRGWNTEAFF; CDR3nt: TGTGCCAGCAGCTTTTACAGGGGGTGGAACACTGAAGCTTTCTTT
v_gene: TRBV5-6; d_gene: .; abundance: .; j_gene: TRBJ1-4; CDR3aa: CASSLNRREKLFF; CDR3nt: TGTGCCAGCAGCTTGAACAGAAGGGAAAAACTGTTTTTT
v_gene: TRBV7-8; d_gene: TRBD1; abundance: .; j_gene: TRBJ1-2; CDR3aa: CASSLASDRVLDGYTF; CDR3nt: TGTGCCAGCAGCTTAGCGTCAGACAGGGTTTTAGATGGCTACACCTTC
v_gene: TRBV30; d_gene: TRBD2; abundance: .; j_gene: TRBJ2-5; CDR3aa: CAWRESGGGQETQYF; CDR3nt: TGTGCCTGGAGGGAGAGCGGGGGGGGTCAAGAGACCCAGTACTTC
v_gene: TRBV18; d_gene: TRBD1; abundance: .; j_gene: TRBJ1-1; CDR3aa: CASSPVRDRALRTEAFF; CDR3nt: TGTGCCAGCTCACCAGTCCGGGACAGGGCCTTGAGAACTGAAGCTTTCTTT
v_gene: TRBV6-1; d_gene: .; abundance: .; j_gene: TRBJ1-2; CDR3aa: CASSEAQGSFYGYTF; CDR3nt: TGTGCCAGCAGTGAAGCGCAGGGGAGTTTCTATGGCTACACCTTC